What follows are 15 T cell receptor beta chains derived from one specimen sequenced in a study of blood T cell repertoires in COVID-19. This table comes from immunoSEQ multiplex PCR, and its TCRdb copy is limited to in-frame clones, with some not included. The repertoire holds 200,000 to 250,000 clones, with roughly 84% as singletons. Sample: peripheral blood. All receptors derive from a woman in her thirties or forties who had recovered from COVID-19.

The chain couples TRBV7-9 to TRBJ2-7; the match to TRBD1 covers 10 bases. The ends lost 5 bases at V and 3 bases at J; junction bases unmatched: 7. The CDR3 runs to 15 residues. The germline V gene encodes CDR1 SEHNR and CDR2 FQNEAQ (reference sequence). The CDR3 reads CASSRAGTGDYEQYF. Written as DNA, the CDR3 is TGTGCCAGCAGCCGGGCCGGGACAGGGGACTACGAGCAGTACTTC.

The chain recombines TRBV7-9 with TRBJ2-1; 12 nucleotides align to TRBD2. The CDR3 contains 15 residues. V was pared by 4 bases and J by 8 bases, with 6 bases of the junction left unmatched. Germline lookup yields CDR1 SEHNR and CDR2 FQNEAQ (reference sequence). The DNA of the CDR3 is TGTGCCAGCAGCTCCACTAGCGGGGGGTTCGATGAGCAGTTCTTC. It translates to CASSSTSGGFDEQFF.

V is TRBV9 and J is TRBJ2-3, with 11 bases lining up with TRBD2. CDR1 and CDR2 from the germline V gene are SGDLS and YYNGEE. The CDR3 is 16 amino acids. V gave up 0 bases and J gave up 4 bases; unmatched junction bases: 4. In DNA, the CDR3 is TGTGCCAGCAGCGTAGGTAGCGGGGGGGCCTCAGATACGCAGTATTTT. Protein sequence: CASSVGSGGASDTQYF.

The chain has TRBV7-2 and TRBJ1-2; D is perhaps TRBD1 (5 bases). Germline CDR1 SGHTA, CDR2 FQGNSA. V lost 0 bases, J lost 5 bases, and 16 bases lay in between. CDR3 size: 16 residues. The CDR3 nucleotides are TGTGCCAGCAGCTTAGCGCATGGGACGGGGGGTTATGGCTACACCTTC. Its translation: CASSLAHGTGGYGYTF.

This chain joins TRBV5-1 and TRBJ2-7; TRBD1 aligns across 9 bases. This CDR3 contains 15 residues. Germline V gives CDR1 SGHRS, CDR2 YFSETQ. With 5 bases clipped from V and 1 base from J, the junction kept 7 bases outside the gene matches. CDR3 DNA sequence: TGCGCCAGCAGACTAGCCGGGACAGGGTCCTACGAGCAGTACTTC. Translated: CASRLAGTGSYEQYF.

This clone was picked up one time. CDR3 nucleotides: TGTGCCAGCAGCCAAGTTCTTGAGGGCACAGATACGCAGTATTTT. This gives the protein CASSQVLEGTDTQYF. This sequence joins TRBV3-1 (or the pseudogene TRBV3-2) and TRBJ2-3; D gene unclear. CDR1 is LGHDT, CDR2 YNNKEL, per germline (reference sequence). Trimming pared 1 base from V and 1 base from J, leaving 9 bases between. The CDR3 loop spans 15 amino acids.

V usage is TRBV5-5 and J usage is TRBJ1-5; D is ambiguous. The CDR3 is 13 residues long. Per germline, CDR1 SGHKS and CDR2 YYEKEE (reference sequence). V lost 4 bases to trimming and J lost 1 base, with 6 bases between them. Here the CDR3 DNA reads TGTGCCAGCAGCATGACAAGCAATCAGCCCCAGCATTTT. Protein sequence: CASSMTSNQPQHF.

The rearrangement uses TRBV19 and TRBJ2-7; 8 nucleotides line up with TRBD1. The CDR3 is 13 residues long. Germline CDR1 reads LNHDA; CDR2 reads SQIVND (reference sequence). V dropped 6 bases and J dropped 6; count of bases not matched to a gene: 7. The CDR3: CASRSAGGSEQYF. The CDR3 bases are TGTGCCAGTAGGTCGGCAGGGGGCTCCGAGCAGTACTTC. The full variable domain, in which reference TRBV19 and TRBJ2-7 provide the parts outside the CDR3, is DGGITQSPKYLFRKEGQNVTLSCEQNLNHDAMYWYRQDPGQGLRLIYYSQIVNDFQKGDIAEGYSVSREKKESFPLTVTSAQKNPTAFYLCASRSAGGSEQYFGPGTRLTVT.

CDR3 nucleotide sequence: TGCAGCGTTGAAGATTTCCGCTACGAGCAGTACTTC. Amino acid sequence: CSVEDFRYEQYF. This rearrangement joins TRBV29-1 to TRBJ2-7; no firm D call. V was trimmed by 0 bases and J by 3 bases, leaving 6 bases between them. Germline V gene lookup returns CDR1 SQVTM and CDR2 ANQGSEA. The CDR3 extends over 12 amino acids.

This clone appeared a single time. The chain recombines TRBV5-8 with TRBJ2-5; perhaps TRBD1 as D (5 bases). Trimming pared 7 bases from V and 5 bases from J, leaving 21 bases between. Looked up from germline, CDR1 is SGHTS and CDR2 is YDEGEE. The CDR3 has 15 amino acids. Here the CDR3 reads CASLHMTVNSETQYF. The DNA for the CDR3 is TGTGCCAGCCTACATATGACAGTTAATTCGGAGACCCAGTACTTC. The entire variable domain, with the rest obtained from reference TRBV5-8 and TRBJ2-5, is as follows: EAGVTQSPTHLIKTRGQQATLRCSPISGHTSVYWYQQALGLGLQFLLWYDEGEERNRGNFPPRFSGRQFPNYSSELNVNALELEDSALYLCASLHMTVNSETQYFGPGTRLLVL.

V usage is TRBV5-1 and J usage is TRBJ2-2; D uncertain. The ends were cut back, 5 bases at V and 4 bases at J, with 9 bases in the middle. This CDR3 is 13 amino acids long. The germline gives CDR1 SGHRS, CDR2 YFSETQ. The CDR3 nucleotides read TGCGCCAGCAGGTACTTTCTCACCGGGGAGCTGTTTTTT. Its translation is CASRYFLTGELFF.

This clone came up once. This chain links TRBV7-2 with TRBJ2-1; 9 bases agree with TRBD2. J lost 0 bases, V lost 4 bases, and 1 base had no gene match. This CDR3 has 15 amino acids. Germline-derived CDR1 and CDR2 are SGHTA and FQGNSA. This chain's CDR3 is CASSSSGTSYNEQFF. CDR3 nucleotide sequence: TGTGCCAGCAGCTCTAGCGGGACCTCCTACAATGAGCAGTTCTTC.

The rearrangement joins TRBV30 to TRBJ1-4; the D is unclear. The germline gives CDR1 GTSNPN, CDR2 SVGIG (reference sequence). Deletions cut 0 bases from V and 8 bases from J, with 4 bases between. The CDR3 extends over 11 amino acids. The CDR3 bases are TGTGCCTGGAGTGTACGGGAAAAACTGTTTTTT. This sequence encodes CAWSVREKLFF.

The chain carries TRBV19 and TRBJ2-7, with a possible D match to TRBD1 (5 bases). V was shortened by 9 bases and J by 5 bases, with 14 bases between the two germline ends. The CDR3 length is 12 residues. CDR1 and CDR2 from the germline V gene are LNHDA and SQIVND (reference sequence). The CDR3 DNA reads TGTGCCAGCTCGGACAAGAAGAACGAGCAGTACTTC. The encoded protein is CASSDKKNEQYF.

The chain uses TRBV19 and TRBJ2-2, with a tentative D call TRBD1 (6 bases). V lost 2 bases to trimming and J lost 5 bases, with 12 bases between them. Germline V gene lookup returns CDR1 LNHDA and CDR2 SQIVND (reference sequence). The CDR3 is 15 amino acids. CDR3 region: CASSIRQELTGELFF. In DNA form, the CDR3 reads TGTGCCAGTAGTATAAGACAGGAGCTAACCGGGGAGCTGTTTTTT.